What follows are 32 T cell receptor beta chains derived from one specimen sequenced in a study of vaccination effects on CD4 cells after COVID-19. Subsequent to roughly 10 days of culture, CD4+ T cells were isolated. Participants received two doses of either the BNT162b2 or mRNA-1273 vaccine. The antigens for these receptors are not known. TCRdb keeps only in-frame clones here, not all; method: immunoSEQ multiplex PCR. The sample lists 42,000 or so clones; around 70% were seen once. Sequenced here: CD4+ T cells from PBMCs cultured without peptide, sampled after COVID-19 vaccination. The receptor source for this set is a human donor who received a COVID-19 vaccine.

The J gene is TRBJ2-5, the V gene TRBV3-1 (or the pseudogene TRBV3-2), with 8 bases fitting TRBD2. After removal of 6 bases from V and 5 bases from J, the junction contained 8 bases not matched to a gene. Germline CDR1 reads LGHDT; CDR2 reads YNNKEL (reference sequence). This CDR3 comprises 14 residues. The chain's CDR3 is CASRYSGGRETQYF. The CDR3 region has the DNA TGTGCCAGCAGGTACTCGGGGGGGCGGGAGACCCAGTACTTC.

In its sample, this clone was seen a few times. This chain links TRBV5-4 with TRBJ2-1; 8 bases align to TRBD2. CDR1 and CDR2 from the germline V gene are SGHNT and YYREEE (reference sequence). This CDR3 contains 17 residues. The ends lost 4 bases at V and 3 bases at J; junction bases unmatched: 12. In DNA, the CDR3 is TGTGCCAGCAGCCGAACCGGGGGGACTAGGATCTACAATGAGCAGTTCTTC. This gives the protein CASSRTGGTRIYNEQFF.

V usage is TRBV7-6 and J usage is TRBJ2-5; D not resolved. The germline V gene encodes CDR1 SGHVS and CDR2 FNYEAQ. With 1 base removed from V and 5 bases from J, the gap between germline ends came to 20 bases. This CDR3 is built from 17 residues. The CDR3 DNA follows: TGTGCCAGCAGCTTAGAGATCCCTGGCTTTTTCGGGGAGACCCAGTACTTC. Translated: CASSLEIPGFFGETQYF.

The rearrangement links TRBV11-2 to TRBJ1-5, with 7 bases fitting TRBD1. The CDR3 is made up of 16 amino acids. Unmatched junction bases numbered 14, after V lost 6 bases and J lost 6 bases. From germline, CDR1 is SGHAT and CDR2 FQNNGV. Written as DNA, the CDR3 is TGTGCCAGCAGTACCCTAATAGGGGGCAAGGGTCAGCCCCAGCATTTT. Encoded protein: CASSTLIGGKGQPQHF.

The rearrangement joins TRBV7-2 to TRBJ2-4; 8 nucleotides match TRBD1. The ends lost 4 bases at V and 1 base at J; junction bases unmatched: 9. The germline gives CDR1 SGHTA, CDR2 FQGNSA. The CDR3 extends over 17 amino acids. The CDR3 spells CASSSTLQGAAKNIQYF. CDR3 in DNA: TGTGCCAGCAGCTCAACACTTCAGGGGGCGGCCAAAAACATTCAGTACTTC.

The chain recombines TRBV5-6 with TRBJ2-7, with 8 bases fitting TRBD1. J lost 3 bases, V lost 2 bases, and 4 bases had no gene match. The CDR3 runs to 14 residues. Germline CDR1 and CDR2: SGHDT and YYEEEE. The DNA for the CDR3 is TGTGCCAGCAGCTTCGGCAGGGGGCTCTACGAGCAGTACTTC. This codes for CASSFGRGLYEQYF.

J is TRBJ1-5 and V is TRBV19, with a possible D match to TRBD1 (5 bases). The CDR3 runs to 15 residues. Germline values: CDR1 LNHDA, CDR2 SQIVND (reference sequence). V lost 10 bases and J 4 bases, leaving 20 bases between the germline ends. The CDR3 loop is CATSGGTIFNQPQHF. The CDR3 region has the DNA TGTGCCACCTCGGGGGGTACGATATTTAATCAGCCCCAGCATTTT.

The chain uses TRBV11-2 and TRBJ2-3; D unresolved. This CDR3 contains 15 residues. Per germline, CDR1 SGHAT and CDR2 FQNNGV. Between the trimmed V and J ends, which lost 0 bases and 4 bases, there was a span of 11 bases. CDR3 in amino acids: CASSLEMTGADTQYF. CDR3 sequence (DNA): TGTGCCAGCAGCTTAGAAATGACTGGGGCAGATACGCAGTATTTT.

This chain connects TRBV18 to TRBJ2-5; D remains unclear. The CDR3 runs 16 residues. Germline V gives CDR1 KGHSH, CDR2 LQKENI. The V gene lost 3 bases and the J gene lost 5 bases, with 19 bases spanning the gap. The CDR3: CASSPNIGSKGETQYF. In DNA, the CDR3 is TGTGCCAGCTCACCTAATATCGGAAGCAAAGGGGAGACCCAGTACTTC.

The chain has TRBV15 and TRBJ1-6; weak D call: TRBD1 (5 bases). V lost 5 bases to trimming and J lost 7 bases, with 15 bases between them. Germline V lookup: CDR1 LNHNV, CDR2 YYDKDF (reference sequence). The CDR3 has 15 amino acids. Written as DNA, the CDR3 is TGTGCCACCAGCCCACACCTGGGGGGGAATTCACCCCTCCACTTT. Translating it yields CATSPHLGGNSPLHF.

The chain has TRBV7-2 and TRBJ2-7; a possible D gene is TRBD2 (5 bases). CDR1 SGHTA and CDR2 FQGNSA come from the germline V gene. The CDR3 consists of 14 residues. Trimming removed 1 base at V and 10 bases at J, with 17 bases between. CDR3 in DNA: TGTGCCAGCAGCTTAGTCCGATCCAGCGGTATACAGTACTTC. It is translated as CASSLVRSSGIQYF.

The V gene is TRBV7-8, the J gene TRBJ2-4, with a weak D call TRBD2 (5 bases). The V end was cut by 2 bases, the J end by 1 base, with 9 bases between. Per the germline V gene, CDR1 is SGHVS and CDR2 is FQNEAQ. CDR3 length: 15 amino acids. CDR3 sequence reads: CASSLSAGAKNIQYF. In nucleotides, the CDR3 is TGTGCCAGCAGCTTAAGTGCGGGCGCCAAAAACATTCAGTACTTC.

The gene calls are TRBV6-5 and TRBJ2-7; the match to TRBD1 covers 9 bases. The CDR3 consists of 13 residues. The V gene's germline CDR1 is MNHEY and CDR2 SVGAGI. V was pared by 5 bases and J by 4 bases, with 3 bases of the junction left unmatched. The CDR3 sequence: CASSTGGGYEQYF. CDR3 in DNA: TGTGCCAGCAGTACAGGGGGCGGGTACGAGCAGTACTTC.

In this sample, this clone turned up a few times. This rearrangement joins TRBV3-1 (or the pseudogene TRBV3-2) to TRBJ2-1; 11 bases fit TRBD2. The J segment lost 6 bases and the V segment lost 4 bases, leaving 2 bases of the junction unmatched. The germline CDR1 and CDR2 sequences are LGHDT and YNNKEL (reference sequence). CDR3 length: 14 amino acids. CDR3 DNA sequence: TGTGCCAGCAGCCCACTAGCGGGAGTCAATGAGCAGTTCTTC. Its translation: CASSPLAGVNEQFF.

The gene calls are TRBV11-2 and TRBJ2-1; tentative D call: TRBD2 (6 bases). Trimming took 4 bases from V and 1 from J, leaving 14 bases between them. CDR3 length: 16 residues. Per the germline V gene, CDR1 is SGHAT and CDR2 is FQNNGV. DNA of the CDR3: TGTGCCAGCAGCTCCCTAGCGAGGAGGTCCTACAATGAGCAGTTCTTC. Protein: CASSSLARRSYNEQFF. Full variable domain (outside the CDR3, taken from reference TRBV11-2 and TRBJ2-1): EAGVAQSPRYKIIEKRQSVAFWCNPISGHATLYWYQQILGQGPKLLIQFQNNGVVDDSQLPKDRFSAERLKGVDSTLKIQPAKLEDSAVYLCASSSLARRSYNEQFFGPGTRLTVL.

This clone was counted a single time. The chain recombines TRBV18 with TRBJ1-1, with 8 bases fitting TRBD1. The J segment lost 0 bases and the V segment lost 3 bases, leaving 6 bases of the junction unmatched. The CDR3 is 16 residues long. CDR1 is KGHSH and CDR2 is LQKENI in the germline V gene. The CDR3 DNA reads as TGTGCCAGCTCACCCAAATGGACAGGGATGAACACTGAAGCTTTCTTT. Protein sequence: CASSPKWTGMNTEAFF.

The rearrangement links TRBV7-9 to TRBJ2-1, with 14 bases fitting TRBD2. CDR1 is SEHNR, CDR2 FQNEAQ, per germline (reference sequence). This CDR3 has 18 amino acids. The V gene end was trimmed by 5 bases and the J gene end by 4 bases; junction bases not matched to a gene: 10. The CDR3 loop reads CASSPPGTSGSKYNEQFF. The CDR3 bases are TGTGCCAGCAGCCCACCCGGGACTAGCGGGAGTAAGTACAATGAGCAGTTCTTC.

V and J are TRBV11-2 and TRBJ1-3; 9 nucleotides match TRBD1. The germline V gene encodes CDR1 SGHAT and CDR2 FQNNGV. V gave up 5 bases and J gave up 6 bases; unmatched junction bases: 5. This CDR3 is built from 14 residues. The CDR3 here is CASSIDRGANTIYF. In nucleotides, the CDR3 is TGTGCCAGCAGCATCGACAGGGGGGCAAACACCATATATTTT.

The V call is TRBV6-5, the J call TRBJ1-1; D remains unclear. Between the trimmed V and J ends, which lost 0 bases and 6 bases, there was a span of 8 bases. CDR3 length: 13 residues. Germline V gives CDR1 MNHEY, CDR2 SVGAGI. CDR3 sequence (DNA): TGTGCCAGCAGTTACTCGATCGGGGCTGAAGCTTTCTTT. This sequence encodes CASSYSIGAEAFF.

J is TRBJ2-2 and V is TRBV6-4, with TRBD1 identical over 10 bases. Germline V gene data show CDR1 as MRHNA and CDR2 as SNTAGT. Trimming at V came to 2 bases and at J to 6 bases, leaving 0 bases not matched to a gene. The CDR3 loop spans 14 amino acids. CDR3 residues: CASSDGQGAGELFF. DNA for the CDR3: TGTGCCAGCAGTGACGGACAGGGGGCCGGGGAGCTGTTTTTT.

The V gene is TRBV6-6, the J gene TRBJ1-2, with 10 nucleotides matching TRBD1. Germline V CDR1 and CDR2: MNHNY, SVGAGI (reference sequence). The trim removed 5 bases at V and 6 bases at J, leaving 12 bases unmatched. This CDR3 comprises 16 residues. Here the CDR3 reads CASSPRGGQGINGYTF. The CDR3 nucleotides read TGTGCCAGCAGTCCTAGGGGGGGACAGGGGATCAATGGCTACACCTTC.

Only a few counts were recorded for this clone. This sample also contains other DNA sequences that code for the same CDR3. V gene TRBV5-1 combines with J gene TRBJ2-7; 10 bases are a match to TRBD2. J was trimmed by 1 base and V by 4 bases; bases with no gene match: 5. Germline assignment: CDR1 SGHRS and CDR2 YFSETQ. CDR3 length equals 15 residues. For the CDR3, the DNA is TGCGCCAGCAGCCTTGAAGCGGGGGGGTCCTACGAGCAGTACTTC. It encodes CASSLEAGGSYEQYF.

The chain combines TRBV18 with TRBJ2-2, with D unresolved. Trimming pared 3 bases from V and 6 bases from J, leaving 14 bases between. The length of the CDR3 is 15 residues. Germline V gene data show CDR1 as KGHSH and CDR2 as LQKENI. CDR3: CASSPRIDFAGELFF. The CDR3 coding sequence is TGTGCCAGCTCACCTAGGATCGACTTCGCCGGGGAGCTGTTTTTT.

This chain joins TRBV9 and TRBJ2-3; D is uncertain. CDR1 SGDLS and CDR2 YYNGEE come from the germline V gene. The V end was cut by 4 bases, the J end by 5 bases, with 14 bases between. The CDR3 has 14 residues. CDR3 nucleotide sequence: TGTGCCAGCAGCCCTACTCCTCCTATAGATACGCAGTATTTT. Its protein product is CASSPTPPIDTQYF.

The V and J genes are TRBV5-1 and TRBJ1-4, with D possibly matching TRBD1 (5 bases). V lost 3 bases to trimming and J lost 1 base, with 13 bases between them. The CDR3 is made up of 16 amino acids. Germline lookup yields CDR1 SGHRS and CDR2 YFSETQ. The CDR3 DNA is TGCGCCAGCAGCTCGGGCGCTGGGGGAACTAATGAAAAACTGTTTTTT. It is translated as CASSSGAGGTNEKLFF. Looking up the rest from reference TRBV5-1 and TRBJ1-4 gives the full variable domain: KAGVTQTPRYLIKTRGQQVTLSCSPISGHRSVSWYQQTPGQGLQFLFEYFSETQRNKGNFPGRFSGRQFSNSRSEMNVSTLELGDSALYLCASSSGAGGTNEKLFFGSGTQLSVL.

The chain joins TRBV19 to TRBJ2-3; a weak D match, TRBD1 (6 bases). Germline lookup yields CDR1 LNHDA and CDR2 SQIVND (reference sequence). The CDR3 loop spans 14 amino acids. V lost 7 bases to trimming and J lost 2 bases, with 13 bases between them. In DNA, the CDR3 is TGTGCCAGTACGGCGCAGGGGTTCACAGATACGCAGTATTTT. Its translation: CASTAQGFTDTQYF.

The CDR3: CASSTGTPPYEQYF. In DNA form, the CDR3 reads TGCGCCAGCAGCACCGGGACGCCGCCCTACGAGCAGTACTTC. The chain employs TRBV5-1 and TRBJ2-7; either TRBD1 or TRBD2 may supply D (5 bases each). The CDR3 is 14 residues long. CDR1 and CDR2 from the germline V gene are SGHRS and YFSETQ. V lost 4 bases, J lost 2 bases, and 13 bases lay in between. Full variable domain (outside the CDR3, taken from reference TRBV5-1 and TRBJ2-7): KAGVTQTPRYLIKTRGQQVTLSCSPISGHRSVSWYQQTPGQGLQFLFEYFSETQRNKGNFPGRFSGRQFSNSRSEMNVSTLELGDSALYLCASSTGTPPYEQYFGPGTRLTVT.

This rearrangement joins TRBV25-1 to TRBJ1-2; D might be TRBD1 (6 bases). V lost 6 bases to trimming and J lost 1 base, with 9 bases between them. The CDR3 extends over 13 amino acids. The germline V gene encodes CDR1 MGHDK and CDR2 SYGVNS. The CDR3 coding sequence is TGTGCCAGCAGGAGGGGGTTTAACTATGGCTACACCTTC. Residues: CASRRGFNYGYTF.

This chain connects TRBV19 to TRBJ1-5; weak D call: TRBD1 (5 bases). Looked up from germline, CDR1 is LNHDA and CDR2 is SQIVND (reference sequence). The CDR3 spans 14 residues. V was cut by 3 bases and J by 4 bases, with 10 bases left in between. CDR3 sequence: CASSISGSNQPQHF. The CDR3 nucleotides read TGTGCCAGTAGTATCTCAGGGTCGAATCAGCCCCAGCATTTT.

The chain couples TRBV19 to TRBJ2-7; 12 nucleotides align to TRBD2. V lost 5 bases, J lost 1 base, and 9 bases stayed unmatched. CDR1 LNHDA and CDR2 SQIVND come from the germline V gene (reference sequence). The CDR3 has 17 residues. The CDR3 nucleotides are TGTGCCAGTAGTCCAGGACTAGCGGGACTCCTATCCTACGAGCAGTACTTC. Translating it yields CASSPGLAGLLSYEQYF.

Remarks on this clone: Distinct nucleotide sequences in the sample also encode this CDR3. The chain couples TRBV6-5 to TRBJ1-1; possibly TRBD1 for D (5 bases). The V and J ends lost 3 bases and 1 base respectively, with 9 bases between them. The CDR3 spans 14 residues. Germline loops: CDR1 MNHEY, CDR2 SVGAGI. The CDR3: CASSYSTENTEAFF. The CDR3 DNA is TGTGCCAGCAGTTATTCGACAGAGAACACTGAAGCTTTCTTT.

This clone was counted only a few times. The chain uses TRBV6-5 and TRBJ1-2, with a weak D call TRBD1 (5 bases). V gave up 0 bases and J gave up 7 bases, with 18 bases separating them. CDR3 length: 16 amino acids. Germline loops: CDR1 MNHEY, CDR2 SVGAGI. In DNA form, the CDR3 reads TGTGCCAGCAGTTACTCGGAGGTGGCAGGGATTCGTGGCTACACCTTC. Its translation is CASSYSEVAGIRGYTF.